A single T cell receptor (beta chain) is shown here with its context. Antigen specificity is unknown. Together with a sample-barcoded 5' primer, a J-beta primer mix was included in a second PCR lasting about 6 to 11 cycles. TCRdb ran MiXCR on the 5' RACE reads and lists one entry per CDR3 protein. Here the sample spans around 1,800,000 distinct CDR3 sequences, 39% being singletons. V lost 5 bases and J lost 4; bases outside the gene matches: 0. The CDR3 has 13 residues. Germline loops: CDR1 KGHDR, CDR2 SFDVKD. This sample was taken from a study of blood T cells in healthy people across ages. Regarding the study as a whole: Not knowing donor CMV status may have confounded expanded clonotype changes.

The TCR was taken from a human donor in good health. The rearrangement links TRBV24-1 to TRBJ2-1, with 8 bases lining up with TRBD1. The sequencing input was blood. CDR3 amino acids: CATSGQGYNEQFF. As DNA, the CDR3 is TGTGCCACCAGTGGACAGGGGTACAATGAGCAGTTCTTC.